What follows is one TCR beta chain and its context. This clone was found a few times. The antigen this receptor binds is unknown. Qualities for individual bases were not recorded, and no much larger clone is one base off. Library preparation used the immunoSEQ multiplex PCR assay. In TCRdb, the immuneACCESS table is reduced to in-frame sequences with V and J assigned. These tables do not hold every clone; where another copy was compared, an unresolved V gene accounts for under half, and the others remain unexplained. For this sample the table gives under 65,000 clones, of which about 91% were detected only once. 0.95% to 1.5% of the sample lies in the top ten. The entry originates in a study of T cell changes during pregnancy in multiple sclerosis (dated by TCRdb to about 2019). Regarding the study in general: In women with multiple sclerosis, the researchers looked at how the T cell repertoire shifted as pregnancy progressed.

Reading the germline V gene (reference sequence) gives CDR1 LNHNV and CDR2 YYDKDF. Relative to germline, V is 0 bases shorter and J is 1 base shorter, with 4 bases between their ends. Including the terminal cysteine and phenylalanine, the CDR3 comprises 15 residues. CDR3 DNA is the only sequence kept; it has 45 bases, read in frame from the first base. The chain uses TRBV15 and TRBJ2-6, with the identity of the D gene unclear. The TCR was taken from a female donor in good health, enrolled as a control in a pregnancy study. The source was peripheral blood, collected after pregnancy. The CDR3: CATSRDKSGANVLTF. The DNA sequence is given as TGTGCCACCAGCAGAGACAAATCTGGGGCCAACGTCCTGACTTTC.